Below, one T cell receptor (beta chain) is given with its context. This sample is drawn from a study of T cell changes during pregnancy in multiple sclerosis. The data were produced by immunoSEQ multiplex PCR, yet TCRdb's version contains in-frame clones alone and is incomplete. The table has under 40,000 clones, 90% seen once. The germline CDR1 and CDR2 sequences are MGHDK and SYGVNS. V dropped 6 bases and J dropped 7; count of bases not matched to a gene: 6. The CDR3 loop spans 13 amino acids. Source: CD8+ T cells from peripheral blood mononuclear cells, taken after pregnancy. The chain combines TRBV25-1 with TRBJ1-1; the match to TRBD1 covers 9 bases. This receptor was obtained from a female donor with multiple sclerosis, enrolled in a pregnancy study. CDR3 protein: CASRATGGGEAFF. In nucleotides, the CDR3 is TGTGCCAGCAGAGCGACAGGGGGTGGTGAAGCTTTCTTT. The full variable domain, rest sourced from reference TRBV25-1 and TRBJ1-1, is EADIYQTPRYLVIGTGKKITLECSQTMGHDKMYWYQQDPGMELHLIHYSYGVNSTEKGDLSSESTVSRIRTEHFPLTLESARPSHTSQYLCASRATGGGEAFFGQGTRLTVV.